This T cell receptor (beta chain) is drawn from a study of cytomegalovirus exposure and HLA in healthy donors. As for the study in general: Unique TCR beta sequences numbering approximately 100 million came from about 180 million T cells in an earlier analysis.

This CDR3 is 13 amino acids long. Per germline, CDR1 LNHNV and CDR2 YYDKDF (reference sequence). With 0 bases removed from V and 8 bases from J, the gap between germline ends came to 10 bases. Comments on this clone: Its antigen is as yet unknown. Other nucleotide sequences in the sample specify the same CDR3.

Findings and caveats of the study: Relative to the roughly 700-donor mean, N-insertions were reportedly fewer in an Asian-associated ancestry cluster in a later analysis.

The PCR used 60 Vbeta and 13 Jbeta primers. TCRdb's table, derived via immunoSEQ multiplex PCR, lists solely in-frame clones and lacks some. The sample contains under 200,000 clones, over 75% of which appear only once. This clonotype originated in a man aged 40-55 years in good health and CMV-seropositive. The sample was PBMCs. This chain joins TRBV15 and TRBJ1-1; D not resolved. CDR3 sequence reads: CATSRDRGWEAFF. The CDR3 coding sequence is TGTGCCACCAGCAGAGATCGAGGATGGGAAGCTTTCTTT.